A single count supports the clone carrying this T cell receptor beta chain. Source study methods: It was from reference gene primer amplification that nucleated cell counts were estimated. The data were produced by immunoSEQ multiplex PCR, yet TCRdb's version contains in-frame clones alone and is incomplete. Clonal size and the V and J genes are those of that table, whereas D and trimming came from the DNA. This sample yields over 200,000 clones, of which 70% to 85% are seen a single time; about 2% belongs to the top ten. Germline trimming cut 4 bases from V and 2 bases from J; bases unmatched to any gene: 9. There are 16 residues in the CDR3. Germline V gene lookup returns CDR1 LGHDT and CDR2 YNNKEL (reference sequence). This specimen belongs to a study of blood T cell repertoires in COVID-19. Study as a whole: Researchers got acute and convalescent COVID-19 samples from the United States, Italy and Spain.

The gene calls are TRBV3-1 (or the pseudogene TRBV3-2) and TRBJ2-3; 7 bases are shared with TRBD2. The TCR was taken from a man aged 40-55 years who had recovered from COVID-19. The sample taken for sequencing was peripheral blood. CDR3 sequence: CASSPISGYLTDTQYF. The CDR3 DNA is TGTGCCAGCAGCCCAATTAGCGGGTATCTCACAGATACGCAGTATTTT.